The entry that follows covers one T cell receptor (beta chain) sequence. Its matching antigen is unknown. The entry originates in a study of shared clonotypes between healthy human individuals. Study results and limitations: The rarefaction results pointed to incomplete sorted-subset sequencing despite large depth.

Trimming removed 5 bases from V and 7 bases from J, with 19 bases in between. The CDR3 extends over 15 amino acids. CDR1 and CDR2 (germline): SGHTA, FQGNSA. Some clones are missing from TCRdb's copy, which holds only in-frame ones; the method was immunoSEQ multiplex PCR. The sample yields approximately 2,000,000 clones, 92% seen once. The specimen was naive CD4+ T cells from PBMCs. Subset denoted: CD45RA+ positively selected. The chain recombines TRBV7-2 with TRBJ2-3; D tentatively reads TRBD1 or TRBD2 (5 bases each). The source is a young man in good health. Some clones in this sample may be carry-over from other donors' samples. The CDR3 DNA is TGTGCCAGCAGCCCCCCCGGGACCCCTACCCATACGCAGTATTTT. It yields the protein CASSPPGTPTHTQYF. The entire variable domain, with the rest obtained from reference TRBV7-2 and TRBJ2-3, is as follows: GAGVSQSPSNKVTEKGKDVELRCDPISGHTALYWYRQSLGQGLEFLIYFQGNSAPDKSGLPSDRFSAERTGGSVSTLTIQRTQQEDSAVYLCASSPPGTPTHTQYFGPGTRLTVL.